One and the same sample provided the 5 T cell receptor beta chains below, sequenced in a study of blood T cell repertoires in COVID-19. The table came from immunoSEQ multiplex PCR; TCRdb's copy has only in-frame clones and leaves some out. This sample has just under 65,000 clones, with 78% found just once. The sequencing sample was made of peripheral blood. These receptor sequences come from a man between 60 and 75 years old with COVID-19, enrolled during active disease.

The V gene is TRBV5-1, the J gene TRBJ2-1, with TRBD2 matching over 11 bases. V shed 4 bases, J shed 3 bases, and the junction held 0 bases outside the gene matches. Germline CDR1 SGHRS, CDR2 YFSETQ. The CDR3 spans 14 residues. The CDR3 DNA is TGCGCCAGCAGCGGGACTAGCGGCTACAATGAGCAGTTCTTC. This codes for CASSGTSGYNEQFF.

A few counts support this clone. The V gene is TRBV6-6, the J gene TRBJ2-7; no clear D. V was pared by 5 bases and J by 6 bases, with 14 bases between. From germline, CDR1 is MNHNY and CDR2 SVGAGI (reference sequence). This CDR3 comprises 13 residues. The CDR3 nucleotides read TGTGCCAGCAGTCCCAAATTGTCCGGCGAGCAGTACTTC. Translating gives CASSPKLSGEQYF.

The chain is built from TRBV27 and TRBJ1-2; 7 bases line up with TRBD1. Germline trimming cut 3 bases from V and 7 bases from J; bases unmatched to any gene: 5. The length of the CDR3 is 13 residues. The germline V gene encodes CDR1 MNHEY and CDR2 SMNVEV (reference sequence). The CDR3 sequence is CASSFTGVSGYTF. Written as DNA, the CDR3 is TGTGCCAGCAGTTTTACAGGGGTCTCTGGCTACACCTTC.

The CDR3 loop is CASSPKRDRVGNEQFF. The CDR3 DNA is TGTGCCAGCAGTCCCAAACGGGACAGGGTAGGAAATGAGCAGTTCTTC. This chain connects TRBV6-6 to TRBJ2-1; TRBD1 agrees at 9 bases. V was pared by 5 bases and J by 7 bases, with 12 bases of the junction left unmatched. CDR1 and CDR2 (germline): MNHNY, SVGAGI (reference sequence). CDR3 length: 16 amino acids.

The J gene is TRBJ2-7, the V gene TRBV28, with TRBD2 as a possible D gene (6 bases). CDR1 MDHEN and CDR2 SYDVKM come from the germline V gene. Trimming took off 3 bases at V and 7 bases at J, with 16 bases between the two ends. CDR3 length: 14 residues. The CDR3 spells CASSLGGFTWEQYF. In nucleotides, the CDR3 is TGTGCCAGCAGTTTGGGGGGATTCACTTGGGAGCAGTACTTC.